This T cell receptor (beta chain) was profiled in a study of spatial heterogeneity in lung cancer. CDR3 length: 14 residues. Germline V gene lookup returns CDR1 SGHRS and CDR2 YFSETQ. Losses at the gene ends were 4 bases for V and 9 bases for J; bases not matched to a gene: 8. Regarding time point: sample taken at primary tumor resection. Material for sequencing was whole RNA from tumor, nontumor lung or frozen PBMC, left unsorted. Study outcomes and limitations: Ubiquitous expanded tumor TCRs surfaced in blood more at resection than they did at follow-up.

Unique molecular identifiers tagged every individual TCR cDNA molecule. Using its own MiXCR run on the 5' RACE reads, TCRdb lists one record per CDR3 protein. The sample has about 7,900 distinct CDR3 sequences; about 4.2% are singletons. This clonotype was detected only a few times. No antigen is known for it. The receptor was derived from a male donor with early-stage non-small cell lung cancer. This chain connects TRBV5-1 to TRBJ2-1; 9 bases map to TRBD2. The sequenced sample was PBMCs, obtained at surgery. CDR3 DNA sequence: TGCGCCAGCAGCCCGAGCGGGGGGCATGGTGAGCAGTTCTTC. It translates to CASSPSGGHGEQFF.